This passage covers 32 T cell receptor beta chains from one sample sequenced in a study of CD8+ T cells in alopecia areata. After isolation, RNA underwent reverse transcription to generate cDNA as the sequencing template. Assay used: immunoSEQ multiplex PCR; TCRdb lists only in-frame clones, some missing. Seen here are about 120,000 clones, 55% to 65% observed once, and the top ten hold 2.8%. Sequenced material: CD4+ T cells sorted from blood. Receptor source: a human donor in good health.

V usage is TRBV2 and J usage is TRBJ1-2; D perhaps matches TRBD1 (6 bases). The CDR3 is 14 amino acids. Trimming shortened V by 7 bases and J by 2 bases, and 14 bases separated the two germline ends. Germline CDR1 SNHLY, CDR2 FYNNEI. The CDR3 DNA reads TGTGCCAGCACCGCCGACAGGATGAACTATGGCTACACCTTC. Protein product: CASTADRMNYGYTF.

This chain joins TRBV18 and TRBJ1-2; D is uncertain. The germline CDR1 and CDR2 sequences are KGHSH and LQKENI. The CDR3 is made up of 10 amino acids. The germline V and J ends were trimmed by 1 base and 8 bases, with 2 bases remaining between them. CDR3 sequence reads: CASSPRGYTF. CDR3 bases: TGTGCCAGCTCACCACGAGGCTACACCTTC. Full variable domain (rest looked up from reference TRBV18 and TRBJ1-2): NAGVMQNPRHLVRRRGQEARLRCSPMKGHSHVYWYRQLPEEGLKFMVYLQKENIIDESGMPKERFSAEFPKEGPSILRIQQVVRGDSAAYFCASSPRGYTFGSGTRLTVV.

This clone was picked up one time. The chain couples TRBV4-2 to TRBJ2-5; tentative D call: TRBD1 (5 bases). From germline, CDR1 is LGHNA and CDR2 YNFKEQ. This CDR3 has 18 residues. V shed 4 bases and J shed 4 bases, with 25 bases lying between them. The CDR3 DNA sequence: TGTGCCAGCAGCCGCGTAGGCCAGGGTAGTTCAAGCATAGAGACCCAGTACTTC. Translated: CASSRVGQGSSSIETQYF.

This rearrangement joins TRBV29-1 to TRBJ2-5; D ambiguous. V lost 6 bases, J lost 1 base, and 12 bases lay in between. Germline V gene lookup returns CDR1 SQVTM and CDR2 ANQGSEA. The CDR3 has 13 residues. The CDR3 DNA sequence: TGCAGCGTAGTGGACGCAAGCCAAGAGACCCAGTACTTC. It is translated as CSVVDASQETQYF. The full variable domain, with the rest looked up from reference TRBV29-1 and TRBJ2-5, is SAVISQKPSRDICQRGTSLTIQCQVDSQVTMMFWYRQQPGQSLTLIATANQGSEATYESGFVIDKFPISRPNLTFSTLTVSNMSPEDSSIYLCSVVDASQETQYFGPGTRLLVL.

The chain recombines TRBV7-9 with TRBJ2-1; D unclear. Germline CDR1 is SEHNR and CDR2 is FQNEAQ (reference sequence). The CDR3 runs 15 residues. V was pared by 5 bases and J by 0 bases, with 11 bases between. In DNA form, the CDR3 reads TGTGCCAGCAGCCCCAACCTCAGCTCCTACAATGAGCAGTTCTTC. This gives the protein CASSPNLSSYNEQFF. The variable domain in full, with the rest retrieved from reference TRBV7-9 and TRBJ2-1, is DTGVSQNPRHKITKRGQNVTFRCDPISEHNRLYWYRQTLGQGPEFLTYFQNEAQLEKSRLLSDRFSAERPKGSFSTLEIQRTEQGDSAMYLCASSPNLSSYNEQFFGPGTRLTVL.

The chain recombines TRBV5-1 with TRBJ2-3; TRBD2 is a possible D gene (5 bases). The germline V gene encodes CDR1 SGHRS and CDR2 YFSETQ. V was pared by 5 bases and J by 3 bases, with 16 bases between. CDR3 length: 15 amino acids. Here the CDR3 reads CASREAARGTDTQYF. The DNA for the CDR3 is TGCGCCAGCAGAGAAGCGGCGAGAGGGACAGATACGCAGTATTTT.

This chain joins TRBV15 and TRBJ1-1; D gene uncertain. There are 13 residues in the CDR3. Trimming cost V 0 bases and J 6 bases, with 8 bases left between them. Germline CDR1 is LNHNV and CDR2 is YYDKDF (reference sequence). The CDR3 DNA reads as TGTGCCACCAGCAGAGATTACGATGCTGAAGCTTTCTTT. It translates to CATSRDYDAEAFF.

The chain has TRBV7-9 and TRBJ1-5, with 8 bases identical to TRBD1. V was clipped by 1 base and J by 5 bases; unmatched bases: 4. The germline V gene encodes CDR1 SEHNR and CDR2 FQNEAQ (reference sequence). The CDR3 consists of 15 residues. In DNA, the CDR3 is TGTGCCAGCAGCTTAGACGGACAGGGAGATCAGCCCCAGCATTTT. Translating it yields CASSLDGQGDQPQHF.

The CDR3 DNA reads as TGTGCCTGGAGTGTACGGCCGAACACTGAAGCTTTCTTT. Its protein product is CAWSVRPNTEAFF. The V and J genes are TRBV30 and TRBJ1-1; D gene ambiguous. CDR1 is GTSNPN, CDR2 SVGIG, per germline (reference sequence). This CDR3 comprises 13 residues. V was clipped by 0 bases and J by 1 base, with 6 bases between them.

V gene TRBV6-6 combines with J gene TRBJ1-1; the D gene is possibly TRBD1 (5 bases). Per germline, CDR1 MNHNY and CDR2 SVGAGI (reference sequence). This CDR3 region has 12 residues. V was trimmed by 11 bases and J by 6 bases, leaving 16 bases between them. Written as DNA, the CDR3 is TGTGCCTGTAAGGGGCTGGGTTCTGAAGCTTTCTTT. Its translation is CACKGLGSEAFF.

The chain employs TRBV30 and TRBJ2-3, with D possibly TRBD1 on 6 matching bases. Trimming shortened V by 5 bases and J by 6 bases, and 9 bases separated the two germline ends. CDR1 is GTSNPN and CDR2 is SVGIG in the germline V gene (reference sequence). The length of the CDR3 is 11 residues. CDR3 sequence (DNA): TGTGCCTGGCTACAGGGTGATACGCAGTATTTT. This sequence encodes CAWLQGDTQYF.

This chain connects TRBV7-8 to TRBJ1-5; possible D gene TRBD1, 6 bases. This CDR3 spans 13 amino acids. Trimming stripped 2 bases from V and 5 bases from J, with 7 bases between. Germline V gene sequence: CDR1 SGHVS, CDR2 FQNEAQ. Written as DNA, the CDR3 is TGTGCCAGCAGCTTAAAGGGGGATCAGCCCCAGCATTTT. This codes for CASSLKGDQPQHF.

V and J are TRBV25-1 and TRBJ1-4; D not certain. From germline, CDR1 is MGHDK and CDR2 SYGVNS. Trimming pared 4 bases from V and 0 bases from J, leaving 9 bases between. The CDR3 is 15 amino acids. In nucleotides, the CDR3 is TGTGCCAGCAGTGCCGCACGAACAACTAATGAAAAACTGTTTTTT. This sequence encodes CASSAARTTNEKLFF.

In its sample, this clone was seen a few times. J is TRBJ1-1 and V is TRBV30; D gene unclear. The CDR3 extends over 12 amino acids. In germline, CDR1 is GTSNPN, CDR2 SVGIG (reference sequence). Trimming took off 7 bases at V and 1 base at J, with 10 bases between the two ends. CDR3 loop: CALEGENTEAFF. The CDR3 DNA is TGTGCCTTGGAGGGTGAGAACACTGAAGCTTTCTTT. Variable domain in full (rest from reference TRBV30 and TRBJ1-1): SQTIHQWPATLVQPVGSPLSLECTVEGTSNPNLYWYRQAAGRGLQLLFYSVGIGQISSEVPQNLSASRPQDRQFILSSKKLLLSDSGFYLCALEGENTEAFFGQGTRLTVV.

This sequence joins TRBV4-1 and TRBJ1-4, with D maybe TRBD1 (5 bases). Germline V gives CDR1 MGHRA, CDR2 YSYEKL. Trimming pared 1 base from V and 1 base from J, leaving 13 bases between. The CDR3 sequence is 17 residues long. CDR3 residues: CASSQGSGAKTNEKLFF. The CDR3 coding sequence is TGCGCCAGCAGCCAAGGAAGCGGGGCCAAAACTAATGAAAAACTGTTTTTT.

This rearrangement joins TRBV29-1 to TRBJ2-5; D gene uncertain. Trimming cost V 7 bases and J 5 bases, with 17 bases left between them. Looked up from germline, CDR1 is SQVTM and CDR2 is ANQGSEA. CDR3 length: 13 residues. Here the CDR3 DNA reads TGCAGCGCTGAGGTTGTCGGGCGCGAGACCCAGTACTTC. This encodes CSAEVVGRETQYF.

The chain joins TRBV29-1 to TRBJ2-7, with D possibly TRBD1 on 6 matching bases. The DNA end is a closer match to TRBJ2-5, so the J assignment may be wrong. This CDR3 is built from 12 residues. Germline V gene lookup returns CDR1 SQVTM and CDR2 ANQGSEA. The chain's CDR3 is CSVSGAQETQYF. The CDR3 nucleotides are TGCAGCGTTTCAGGGGCCCAAGAGACCCAGTACTTC.

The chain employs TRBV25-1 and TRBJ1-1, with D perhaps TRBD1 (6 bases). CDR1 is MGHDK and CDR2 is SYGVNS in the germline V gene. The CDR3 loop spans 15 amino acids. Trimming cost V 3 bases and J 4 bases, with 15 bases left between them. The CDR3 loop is CASSETGGVGTEAFF. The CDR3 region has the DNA TGTGCCAGCAGTGAGACAGGCGGGGTGGGCACTGAAGCTTTCTTT. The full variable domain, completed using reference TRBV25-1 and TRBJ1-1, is EADIYQTPRYLVIGTGKKITLECSQTMGHDKMYWYQQDPGMELHLIHYSYGVNSTEKGDLSSESTVSRIRTEHFPLTLESARPSHTSQYLCASSETGGVGTEAFFGQGTRLTVV.

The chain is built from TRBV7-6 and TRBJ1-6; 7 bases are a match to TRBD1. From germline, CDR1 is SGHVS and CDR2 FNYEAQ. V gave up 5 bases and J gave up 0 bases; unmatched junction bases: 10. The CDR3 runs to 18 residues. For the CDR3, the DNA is TGTGCCAGCAGCCCGCGGTCCCCAGGGGGCTCCTATAATTCACCCCTCCACTTT. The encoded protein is CASSPRSPGGSYNSPLHF.

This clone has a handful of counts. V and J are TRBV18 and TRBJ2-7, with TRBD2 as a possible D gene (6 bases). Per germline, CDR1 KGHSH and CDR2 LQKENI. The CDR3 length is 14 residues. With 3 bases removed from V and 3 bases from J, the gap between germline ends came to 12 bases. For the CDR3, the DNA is TGTGCCAGCTCACCCCAGTTGGGGGGCTACGAGCAGTACTTC. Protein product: CASSPQLGGYEQYF.

The CDR3 DNA sequence: TGCAGCGTCTCCTCCGGGACAGGTTATGAAGCTTTCTTT. Its protein product is CSVSSGTGYEAFF. The rearrangement uses TRBV29-1 and TRBJ1-1; 8 nucleotides line up with TRBD1. CDR3 length equals 13 residues. The trim removed 6 bases at V and 7 bases at J, leaving 10 bases unmatched. Germline V gives CDR1 SQVTM, CDR2 ANQGSEA.

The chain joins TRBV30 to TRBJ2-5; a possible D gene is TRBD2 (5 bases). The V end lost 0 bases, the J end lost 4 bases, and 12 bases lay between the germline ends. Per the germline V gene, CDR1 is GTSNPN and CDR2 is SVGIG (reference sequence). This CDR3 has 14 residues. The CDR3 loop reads CAWSVRGSAETQYF. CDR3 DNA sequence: TGTGCCTGGAGTGTACGTGGTAGCGCAGAGACCCAGTACTTC.

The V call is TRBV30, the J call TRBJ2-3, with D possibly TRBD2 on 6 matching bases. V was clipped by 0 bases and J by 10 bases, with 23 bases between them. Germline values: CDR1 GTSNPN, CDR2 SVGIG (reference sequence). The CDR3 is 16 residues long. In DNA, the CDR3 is TGTGCCTGGAGTGTACTGGGGAGGTTGACGGGCGAGGCGCAGTATTTT. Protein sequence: CAWSVLGRLTGEAQYF.

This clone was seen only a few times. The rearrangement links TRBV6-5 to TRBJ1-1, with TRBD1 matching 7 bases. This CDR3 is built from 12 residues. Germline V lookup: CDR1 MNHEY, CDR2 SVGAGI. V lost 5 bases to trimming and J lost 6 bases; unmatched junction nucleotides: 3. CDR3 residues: CASSNRGAEAFF. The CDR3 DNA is TGTGCCAGCAGTAACAGGGGTGCTGAAGCTTTCTTT.

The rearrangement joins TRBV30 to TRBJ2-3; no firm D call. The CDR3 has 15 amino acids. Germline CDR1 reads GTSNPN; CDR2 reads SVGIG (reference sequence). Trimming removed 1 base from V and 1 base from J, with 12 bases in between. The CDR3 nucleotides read TGTGCCTGGAGTGCCGGTGACCTCCGCACAGATACGCAGTATTTT. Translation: CAWSAGDLRTDTQYF.

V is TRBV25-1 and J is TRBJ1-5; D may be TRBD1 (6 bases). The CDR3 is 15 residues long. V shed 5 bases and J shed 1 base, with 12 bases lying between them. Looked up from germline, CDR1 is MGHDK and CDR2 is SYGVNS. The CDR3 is CASSMGGGSNQPQHF. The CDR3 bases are TGTGCCAGCAGTATGGGAGGGGGGAGCAATCAGCCCCAGCATTTT.

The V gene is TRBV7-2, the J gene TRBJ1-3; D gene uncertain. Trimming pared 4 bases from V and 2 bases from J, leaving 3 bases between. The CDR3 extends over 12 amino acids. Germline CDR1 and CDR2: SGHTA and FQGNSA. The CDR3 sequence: CASSYPGNTIYF. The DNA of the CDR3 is TGTGCCAGCAGCTACCCTGGAAACACCATATATTTT.

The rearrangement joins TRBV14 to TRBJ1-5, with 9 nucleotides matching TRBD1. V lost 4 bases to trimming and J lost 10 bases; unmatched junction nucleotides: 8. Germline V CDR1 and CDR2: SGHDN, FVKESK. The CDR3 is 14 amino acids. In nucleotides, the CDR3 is TGTGCCAGCAGCCTACAGGGGGCCTTTTCCCCCCAGCATTTT. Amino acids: CASSLQGAFSPQHF.

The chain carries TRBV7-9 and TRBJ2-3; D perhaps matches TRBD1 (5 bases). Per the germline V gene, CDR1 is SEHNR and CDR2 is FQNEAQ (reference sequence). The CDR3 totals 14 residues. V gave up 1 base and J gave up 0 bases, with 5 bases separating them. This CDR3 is CASSLEGSTDTQYF. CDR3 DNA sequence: TGTGCCAGCAGCTTAGAGGGGAGCACAGATACGCAGTATTTT.

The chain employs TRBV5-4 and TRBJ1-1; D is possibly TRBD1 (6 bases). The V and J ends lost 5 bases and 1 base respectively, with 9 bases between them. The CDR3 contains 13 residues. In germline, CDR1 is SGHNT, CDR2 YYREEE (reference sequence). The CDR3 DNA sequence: TGTGCCAGCAGTCAGGACAGGAACACTGAAGCTTTCTTT. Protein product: CASSQDRNTEAFF.

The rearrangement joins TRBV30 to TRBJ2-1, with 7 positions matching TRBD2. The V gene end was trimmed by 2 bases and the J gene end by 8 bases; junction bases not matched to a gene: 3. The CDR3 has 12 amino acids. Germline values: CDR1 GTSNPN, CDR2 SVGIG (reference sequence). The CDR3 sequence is CAWSPRGDEQFF. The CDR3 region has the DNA TGTGCCTGGAGTCCTCGGGGGGATGAGCAGTTCTTC. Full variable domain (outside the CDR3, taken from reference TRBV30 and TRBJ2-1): SQTIHQWPATLVQPVGSPLSLECTVEGTSNPNLYWYRQAAGRGLQLLFYSVGIGQISSEVPQNLSASRPQDRQFILSSKKLLLSDSGFYLCAWSPRGDEQFFGPGTRLTVL.

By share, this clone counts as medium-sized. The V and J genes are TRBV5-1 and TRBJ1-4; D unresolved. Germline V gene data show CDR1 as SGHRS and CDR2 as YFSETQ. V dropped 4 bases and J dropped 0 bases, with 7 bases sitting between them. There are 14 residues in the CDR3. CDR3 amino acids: CASSPQATNEKLFF. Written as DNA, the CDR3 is TGCGCCAGCAGCCCACAAGCAACTAATGAAAAACTGTTTTTT.